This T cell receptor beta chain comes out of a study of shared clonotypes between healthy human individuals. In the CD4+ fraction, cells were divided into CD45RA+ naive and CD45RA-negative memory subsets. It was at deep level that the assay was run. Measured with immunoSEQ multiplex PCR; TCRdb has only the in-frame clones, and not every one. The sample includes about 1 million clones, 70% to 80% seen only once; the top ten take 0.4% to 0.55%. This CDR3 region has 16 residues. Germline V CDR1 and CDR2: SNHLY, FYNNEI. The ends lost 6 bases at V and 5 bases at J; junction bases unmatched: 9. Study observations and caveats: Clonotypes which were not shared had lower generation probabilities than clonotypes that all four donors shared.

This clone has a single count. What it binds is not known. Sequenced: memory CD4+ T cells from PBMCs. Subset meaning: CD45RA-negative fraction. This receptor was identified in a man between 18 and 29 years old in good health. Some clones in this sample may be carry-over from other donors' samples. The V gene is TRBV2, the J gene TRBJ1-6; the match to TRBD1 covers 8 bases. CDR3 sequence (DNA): TGTGCCAGCAGGGCGGGACAGGCTAAGAATAATTCACCCCTCCACTTT. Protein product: CASRAGQAKNNSPLHF.